The 13 T cell receptor beta chains below were found in one sample sequenced in a study of T cells in Graves' hyperthyroidism and ophthalmopathy. RNA transcripts gave rise to amplified TCR beta CDR3 regions. An initial round of RT-PCR targeting the TCR CDR3 relied on the HTBI primer set. TCRdb recomputed calls from the multiplex PCR reads with MiXCR, one row per CDR3 protein. The sample holds under 750,000 distinct CDR3 sequences; 18% are singletons and the top ten take roughly a sixth. What was sequenced was blood. These receptors were collected from a woman in her fifties or sixties with Graves' hyperthyroidism that later progressed to Graves' ophthalmopathy.

This clonotype showed up just once. The rearrangement joins TRBV12-3 or TRBV12-4 to TRBJ2-2; D ambiguous. Trimming pared 5 bases from V and 3 bases from J, leaving 16 bases between. The CDR3 has 16 residues. The CDR3 loop reads CASSEGLAEYTGELFF. CDR3 sequence (DNA): TGTGCCAGCAGTGAAGGTCTGGCAGAGTACACCGGGGAGCTGTTTTTT.

This clonotype was recorded many times. The DNA for the CDR3 is TGTGCCAGCAGCCCGACAGCTCTGGTCTACAATGAGCAGTTCTTC. As protein: CASSPTALVYNEQFF. The chain joins TRBV11-1 to TRBJ2-1; perhaps TRBD1 as D (5 bases). The CDR3 contains 15 residues. Germline lookup yields CDR1 SGHAT and CDR2 FQDESV (reference sequence). V was clipped by 5 bases and J by 3 bases, with 14 bases between them.

This clonotype was seen many times. The chain couples TRBV11-3 to TRBJ2-2; 8 bases match TRBD1. CDR3 length: 16 amino acids. Germline lookup yields CDR1 SGHNT and CDR2 YENEEA. V dropped 2 bases and J dropped 4; count of bases not matched to a gene: 6. The CDR3 reads CASSLTWTGSTGELFF. In DNA, the CDR3 is TGTGCCAGCAGCTTAACCTGGACAGGGAGCACCGGGGAGCTGTTTTTT.

Concerning this clonotype: A much more abundant neighbour one base away suggests this may be a read error. The rearrangement links TRBV13 to TRBJ2-3; the match to TRBD1 covers 7 bases. The germline V gene encodes CDR1 PRHDT and CDR2 FYEKMQ (reference sequence). The CDR3 sequence is 15 residues long. Trimming cost V 5 bases and J 0 bases; bases outside gene matches: 5. CDR3 DNA sequence: TGTGCCAGCAGCACCCGGACAGGCAGCACAGATACGCAGTATTTT. Protein product: CASSTRTGSTDTQYF.

The V gene is TRBV2, the J gene TRBJ2-7; D is perhaps TRBD1 (5 bases). Germline V gives CDR1 SNHLY, CDR2 FYNNEI. V dropped 6 bases and J dropped 2 bases, with 14 bases sitting between them. The length of the CDR3 is 14 residues. CDR3 DNA sequence: TGTGCCAGCAGAGGGCGGACACCAACCTACGAGCAGTACTTC. Residues: CASRGRTPTYEQYF.

This clonotype was observed a handful of times. V is TRBV2 and J is TRBJ1-5, with D possibly being TRBD1 (6 bases). The CDR3 sequence is 15 residues long. CDR1 and CDR2 (germline): SNHLY, FYNNEI. The V gene lost 7 bases and the J gene lost 7 bases, with 20 bases spanning the gap. The CDR3 reads CASTEGWGLEQPQHF. The CDR3 region has the DNA TGTGCCAGCACCGAGGGTTGGGGGCTCGAACAGCCCCAGCATTTT. The full variable domain, with the rest looked up from reference TRBV2 and TRBJ1-5, is EPEVTQTPSHQVTQMGQEVILRCVPISNHLYFYWYRQILGQKVEFLVSFYNNEISEKSEIFDDQFSVERPDGSNFTLKIRSTKLEDSAMYFCASTEGWGLEQPQHFGDGTRLSIL.

This clonotype has ten or more counts. V and J are TRBV3-1 and TRBJ1-2, with a possible D match to TRBD1 (6 bases). Germline V gives CDR1 LGHDT, CDR2 YNNKEL (reference sequence). The CDR3 consists of 12 residues. V shed 7 bases and J shed 9 bases, with 15 bases lying between them. The CDR3 DNA is TGTGCCAGCACCCAGGGGCAGAGGAGCTACACCTTC. This codes for CASTQGQRSYTF.

The V and J genes are TRBV5-1 and TRBJ2-2; no clear D. V was clipped by 2 bases and J by 4 bases, with 9 bases between them. Germline CDR1 reads SGHRS; CDR2 reads YFSETQ. The CDR3 covers 14 residues. This CDR3 reads CASSFRPFTGELFF. In nucleotides, the CDR3 is TGCGCCAGCAGCTTCCGACCATTCACCGGGGAGCTGTTTTTT.

This clonotype was recorded at least ten times. The chain employs TRBV11-2 and TRBJ1-6, with TRBD1 as a possible D gene (6 bases). Germline-derived CDR1 and CDR2 are SGHAT and FQNNGV. This CDR3 has 15 residues. Trimming shortened V by 1 base and J by 6 bases, and 10 bases separated the two germline ends. CDR3 sequence (DNA): TGTGCCAGCAGCTTAGCTGGACAGATTAATTCACCCCTCCACTTT. Its protein is CASSLAGQINSPLHF.

In its sample, this clonotype was seen many times. V and J are TRBV30 and TRBJ2-1; possibly TRBD1 for D (6 bases). V shed 8 bases and J shed 4 bases, with 15 bases lying between them. CDR1 and CDR2 (germline): GTSNPN, SVGIG (reference sequence). The CDR3 totals 13 residues. CDR3 region: CAIMGTQYNEQFF. The DNA for the CDR3 is TGTGCCATTATGGGGACACAATACAATGAGCAGTTCTTC.

The sample holds many counts of this clonotype. This chain uses TRBV19 with TRBJ2-3, with D tentatively TRBD1 or TRBD2 (5 bases each). Germline CDR1 is LNHDA and CDR2 is SQIVND (reference sequence). V gave up 0 bases and J gave up 0 bases, with 13 bases separating them. The CDR3 sequence is 17 residues long. The CDR3 DNA reads as TGTGCCAGTAGTATAGATCCTTGGGACGGGAGCACAGATACGCAGTATTTT. Residues: CASSIDPWDGSTDTQYF.

This clonotype was detected many times. J is TRBJ2-1 and V is TRBV5-1; D perhaps matches TRBD1 (6 bases). The germline V gene has CDR1 SGHRS and CDR2 YFSETQ. The V gene lost 0 bases and the J gene lost 4 bases, with 8 bases spanning the gap. The CDR3 is made up of 14 amino acids. The CDR3: CASSLADRYNEQFF. The CDR3 DNA follows: TGCGCCAGCAGCTTGGCGGACAGATACAATGAGCAGTTCTTC.

The chain is built from TRBV5-1 and TRBJ2-5; D is unclear. The germline V and J ends were trimmed by 5 bases and 0 bases, with 11 bases remaining between them. CDR1 is SGHRS and CDR2 is YFSETQ in the germline V gene. The CDR3 spans 14 residues. CDR3 nucleotides: TGCGCCAGCAGTTCAGCACGTAACCAAGAGACCCAGTACTTC. As protein: CASSSARNQETQYF.